This T cell receptor beta chain was identified during a study of cytomegalovirus exposure and HLA in healthy donors. General observations from the study: A likely sequencing artifact accounted for one observed cluster of highly shared sequence variants. According to a later analysis, most TCR beta chains associated with CMV appeared HLA-restricted. The listing of 150 to 200 TCR beta chains classed them as cytomegalovirus-associated.

Both 60 Vbeta primers and 13 Jbeta primers went into the PCR. Measured with immunoSEQ multiplex PCR; TCRdb has only the in-frame clones, and not every one. The table includes around 160,000 clones, around 80% detected once. Points on this clone: Its antigen is not identified.

The germline CDR1 and CDR2 sequences are SGHRS and YFSETQ. CDR3 length: 15 residues. J gave up 5 bases and V 4 bases, and 8 bases lay outside the gene matches. The genes are TRBV5-1 and TRBJ2-5, with 10 bases matching TRBD2. The clonotype comes from a male donor in good health and CMV-seronegative. The sample taken for sequencing was PBMCs. CDR3 DNA sequence: TGCGCCAGCAGCAGTGGCACTAGCGGGGTTGAGACCCAGTACTTC. It encodes CASSSGTSGVETQYF.